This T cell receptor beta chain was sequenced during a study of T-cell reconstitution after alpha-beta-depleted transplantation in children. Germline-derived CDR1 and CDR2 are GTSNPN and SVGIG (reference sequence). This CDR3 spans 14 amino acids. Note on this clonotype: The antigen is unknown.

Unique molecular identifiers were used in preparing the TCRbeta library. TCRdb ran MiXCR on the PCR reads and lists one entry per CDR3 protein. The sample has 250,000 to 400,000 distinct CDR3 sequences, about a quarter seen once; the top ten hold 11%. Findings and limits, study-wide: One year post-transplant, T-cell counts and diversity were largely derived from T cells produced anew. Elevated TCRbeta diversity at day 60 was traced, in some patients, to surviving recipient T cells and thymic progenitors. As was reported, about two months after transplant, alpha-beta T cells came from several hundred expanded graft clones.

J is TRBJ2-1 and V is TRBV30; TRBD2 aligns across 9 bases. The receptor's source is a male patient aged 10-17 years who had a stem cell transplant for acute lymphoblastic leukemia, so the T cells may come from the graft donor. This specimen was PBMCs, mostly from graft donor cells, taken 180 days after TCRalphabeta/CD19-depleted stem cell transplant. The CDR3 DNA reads TGTGCGCAACAAACGCGGGAGGGCCCCAATGAGCAGTTCTTC. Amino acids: CAQQTREGPNEQFF.